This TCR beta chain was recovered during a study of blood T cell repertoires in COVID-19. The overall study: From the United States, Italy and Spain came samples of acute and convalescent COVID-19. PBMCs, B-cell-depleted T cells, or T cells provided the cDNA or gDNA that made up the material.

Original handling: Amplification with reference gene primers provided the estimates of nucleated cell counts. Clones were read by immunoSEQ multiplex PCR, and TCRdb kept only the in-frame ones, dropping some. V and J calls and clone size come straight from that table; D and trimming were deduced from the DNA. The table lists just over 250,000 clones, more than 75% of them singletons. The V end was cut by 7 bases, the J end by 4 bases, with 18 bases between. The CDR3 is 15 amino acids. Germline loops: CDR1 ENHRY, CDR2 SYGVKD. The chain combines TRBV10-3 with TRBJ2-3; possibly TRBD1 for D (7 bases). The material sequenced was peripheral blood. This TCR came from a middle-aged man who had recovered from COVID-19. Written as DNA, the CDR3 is TGTGCCATCACCGCTGAAGGGGGCGGGGCAGATACGCAGTATTTT. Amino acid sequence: CAITAEGGGADTQYF.